The present T cell receptor beta chain was sequenced within a study of blood T cell repertoires in COVID-19. Study as a whole: COVID-19 samples, acute and convalescent, were from the United States, Italy and Spain. The analysed material was cDNA or gDNA that came from T cells, B-cell-depleted T cells, or PBMCs.

V was cut by 2 bases and J by 0 bases, with 14 bases left in between. The germline V gene has CDR1 KGHSH and CDR2 LQKENI. The CDR3 is made up of 16 amino acids. How the authors handled the data: Nucleated cell counts were estimated from reference gene primer amplification. Method: immunoSEQ multiplex PCR; TCRdb's copy keeps in-frame clones and lacks some. V, J and clone size are those of that table, while D and trimming were read from the DNA. This repertoire shows just over 25,000 clones, 88% found once; its top ten account for around 15%. The rearrangement uses TRBV18 and TRBJ2-7; D is uncertain. Sequenced sample: peripheral blood. This clonotype was obtained from an older man with acute or convalescent COVID-19. The CDR3: CASSPTNSWSSYEQYF. CDR3 DNA sequence: TGTGCCAGCTCACCAACAAACTCCTGGAGCTCCTACGAGCAGTACTTC.